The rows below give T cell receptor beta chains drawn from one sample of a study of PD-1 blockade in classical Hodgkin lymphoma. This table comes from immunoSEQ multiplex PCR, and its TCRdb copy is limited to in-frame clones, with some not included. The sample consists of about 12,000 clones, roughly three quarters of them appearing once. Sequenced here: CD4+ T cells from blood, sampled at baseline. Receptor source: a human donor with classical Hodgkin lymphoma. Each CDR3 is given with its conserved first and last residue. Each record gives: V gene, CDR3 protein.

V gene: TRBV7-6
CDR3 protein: CASSSQSFLAGSAYEQYF

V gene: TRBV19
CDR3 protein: CASSIGGTGSYEQYF

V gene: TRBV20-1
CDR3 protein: CSATSTDTQYF

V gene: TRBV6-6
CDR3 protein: CASSRLGERLIYEQYF

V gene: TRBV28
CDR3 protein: CASTIAGNYGYTF

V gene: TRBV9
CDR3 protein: CASSAGTVSYGYTF

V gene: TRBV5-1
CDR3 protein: CASSLLAGRLNTGELFF

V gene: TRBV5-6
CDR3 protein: CASSLLDGGRSYEQYF

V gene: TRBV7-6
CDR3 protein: CASSPRTVRDTQYF

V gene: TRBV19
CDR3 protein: CASSIQRTGELFF

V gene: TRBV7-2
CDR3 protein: CASSLNRGRGETQYF

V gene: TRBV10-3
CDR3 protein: CAISEPTWTGADYEQYF

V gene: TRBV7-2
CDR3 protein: CASSLGDSSNQPQHF

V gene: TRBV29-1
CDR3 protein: CSVERDPYEQYF

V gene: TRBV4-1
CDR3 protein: CASSQILAGGNLGEQYF

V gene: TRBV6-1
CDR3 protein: CASSESRGAYGYTF

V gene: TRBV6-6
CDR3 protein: CASSRLAGGSYNEQFF

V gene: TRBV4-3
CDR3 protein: CASSLSRDSDQPQHF

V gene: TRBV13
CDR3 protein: CASRRDKQGASGNTIYF

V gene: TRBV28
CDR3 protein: CASSSGQGAFDEQFF

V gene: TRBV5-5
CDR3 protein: CASSLMDTEAFF

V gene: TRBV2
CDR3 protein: CASRLAGVQETQYF

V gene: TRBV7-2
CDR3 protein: CASSLEGSGDLTDTQYF

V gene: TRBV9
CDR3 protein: CASSVGAPGYYNSPLHF

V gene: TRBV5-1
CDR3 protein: CASGQGGPNEKLFF

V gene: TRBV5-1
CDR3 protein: CASSFGAYRSGANVLTF

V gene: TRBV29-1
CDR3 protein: CSVEYGGHEQYF

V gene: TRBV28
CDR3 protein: CASSTGDRDYEQYF

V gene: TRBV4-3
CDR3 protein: CASSQDYGRVFNQPQHF

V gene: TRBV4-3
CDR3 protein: CASSQDVRGWQPQHF

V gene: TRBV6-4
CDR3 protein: CASSDPDRGKQPQHF

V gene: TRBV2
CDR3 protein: CATGGTSALGVHEQYF

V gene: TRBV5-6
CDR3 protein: CASSFSGQGGETQYF

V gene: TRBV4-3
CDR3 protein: CASSGQVGGNQPQHF

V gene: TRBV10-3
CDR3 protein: CAIKDRGQHEQYF

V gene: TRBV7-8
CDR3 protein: CASSLNAGQGGETQYF

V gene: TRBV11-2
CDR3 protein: CASSLDGDSHLNEQFF

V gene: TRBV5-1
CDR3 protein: CASSFTGGEAFF

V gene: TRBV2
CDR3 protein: CASRWSGGVPGELFF

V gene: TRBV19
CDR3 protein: CASSMLGQGATEAFF